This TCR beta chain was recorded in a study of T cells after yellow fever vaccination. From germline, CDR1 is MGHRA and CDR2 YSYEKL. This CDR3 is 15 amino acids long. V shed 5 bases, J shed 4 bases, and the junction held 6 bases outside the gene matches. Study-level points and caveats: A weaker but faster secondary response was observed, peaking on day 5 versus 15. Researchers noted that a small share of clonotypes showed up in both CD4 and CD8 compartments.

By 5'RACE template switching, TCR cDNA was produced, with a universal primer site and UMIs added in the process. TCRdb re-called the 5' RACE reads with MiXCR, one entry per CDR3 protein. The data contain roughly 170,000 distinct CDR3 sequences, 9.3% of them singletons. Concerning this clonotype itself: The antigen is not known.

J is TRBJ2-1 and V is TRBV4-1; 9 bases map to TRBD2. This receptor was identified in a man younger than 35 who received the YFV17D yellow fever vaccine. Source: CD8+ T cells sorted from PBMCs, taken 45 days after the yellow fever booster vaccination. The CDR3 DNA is TGCGCCAGCAGCGCAACTAGCGGGTTATACAATGAGCAGTTCTTC. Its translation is CASSATSGLYNEQFF.